These 4 T cell receptor beta chains originate from one sample sequenced in a study of identical twins. MiXCR, applied by TCRdb to the 5' RACE reads, yields one record per CDR3 protein. Among hundreds of thousands of distinct CDR3 sequences listed, less than 25% were seen once. The same data also went into a second study, on T cells expressing NK-cell markers.

Specimen: CD4+ T cells sorted from blood. These receptors were obtained from a woman in her late teens or twenties in good health.

Comment on this clonotype: One end of the junction varies from germline; a read error may be responsible. The J gene is TRBJ2-5, the V gene TRBV20-1; 11 nucleotides align to TRBD2. Germline V gives CDR1 DFQATT, CDR2 SNEGSKA (reference sequence). The CDR3 sequence is 16 residues long. The CDR3 DNA is TGCTGTGCTAGCCCTTTAGCGGGAGGGCCGGGAGAGACCCAGTACTTC. This encodes CCASPLAGGPGETQYF.

The chain couples TRBV7-2 to TRBJ2-3; the D is unclear. CDR3 length equals 13 residues. Germline V gene data show CDR1 as SGHTA and CDR2 as FQGNSA. V shed 1 base and J shed 4 bases, with 6 bases lying between them. The CDR3 loop reads CASSLVFADTQYF. Written as DNA, the CDR3 is TGTGCCAGCAGCTTAGTTTTCGCAGATACGCAGTATTTT.

Only a few counts were recorded for this clonotype. This rearrangement joins TRBV12-3 or TRBV12-4 to TRBJ2-5; D is perhaps TRBD2 (5 bases). The CDR3 is 14 residues long. V gave up 4 bases and J gave up 1 base, with 10 bases separating them. The CDR3 sequence is CASSSQAGQETQYF. CDR3 nucleotide sequence: TGTGCCAGCAGTTCCCAGGCGGGCCAAGAGACCCAGTACTTC.

This clonotype was counted only a few times. The V gene is TRBV20-1, the J gene TRBJ2-7, with 9 bases lining up with TRBD2. Germline loops: CDR1 DFQATT, CDR2 SNEGSKA (reference sequence). V lost 3 bases and J lost 7; bases outside the gene matches: 10. This CDR3 contains 14 residues. The CDR3 nucleotides read TGCAGTGCTAGTCGGGGCAGCGGGAGGTTGGAGCAGTACTTC. Its translation is CSASRGSGRLEQYF.